Listed below are T cell receptor beta chains from one sample, sequenced in a study of shared T cell receptors in the human thymus. Some clones are missing from TCRdb's copy, which holds only in-frame ones; the method was immunoSEQ multiplex PCR. The sample contains hundreds of thousands of clones, roughly 90% of which appear only once. Another study also made use of these data, one on human thymus T cells.

Sequencing input: thymocytes. The receptors stem from a boy under two years old with a congenital heart defect. The CDR3 runs from the conserved cysteine through the conserved F or W. The order of the fields is J gene, V gene, clone size, D gene, CDR3 protein, CDR3 DNA. A D gene is named only where the DNA matches it firmly. Clone size is shown for a subset of rows, as once, few, many or a class of expanded clone.

>TRBJ1-1|TRBV27|.|.
CASSPRTRWAEAFF
TGTGCCAGCAGTCCGAGGACAAGATGGGCTGAAGCTTTCTTT
>TRBJ2-3|TRBV27|.|TRBD2
CASSSEASGSGADTQYF
TGTGCCAGCAGTTCGGAGGCTAGCGGGAGTGGGGCAGATACGCAGTATTTT
>TRBJ1-4|TRBV7-8|.|TRBD1
CASSPYGTGRKGREKLFF
TGTGCCAGCAGCCCCTACGGGACAGGGAGAAAGGGTAGGGAAAAACTGTTTTTT
>TRBJ2-2|TRBV12-5|.|.
CASGPQAGELFF
TGTGCTAGCGGCCCCCAGGCCGGGGAGCTGTTTTTT
>TRBJ1-1|TRBV5-6|.|.
CASSRTGPDTEAFF
TGTGCCAGCAGCAGAACAGGGCCCGACACTGAAGCTTTCTTT
>TRBJ1-2|TRBV27|.|.
CASSLVQGYGYTF
TGTGCCAGCAGTTTAGTACAGGGCTATGGCTACACCTTC
>TRBJ2-5|TRBV13|.|TRBD1
CASSVSRGTGDMETQYF
TGTGCCAGCAGCGTCAGCCGCGGGACAGGGGATATGGAGACCCAGTACTTC
>TRBJ2-7|TRBV7-2|.|TRBD1
CASSLAQQGDSSYEQYF
TGTGCCAGCAGCTTGGCCCAACAGGGGGACAGCTCCTACGAGCAGTACTTC
>TRBJ2-7|TRBV21-1|.|.
CAEPDTFPYEQYF
TGTGCCGAGCCGGACACATTCCCCTACGAGCAGTACTTC
>TRBJ1-5|TRBV28|.|.
CASSLCASAVPSGESNQPQHF
TGTGCCAGCAGTTTATGCGCTTCCGCAGTCCCCTCGGGGGAAAGCAATCAGCCCCAGCATTTT
>TRBJ2-2|TRBV18|.|.
CASSPVPGGELFF
TGTGCCAGCTCACCAGTCCCCGGCGGGGAGCTGTTTTTT
>TRBJ2-1|TRBV29-1|few|TRBD1
CSDRTGDSNEQFF
TGCAGCGACCGGACAGGGGATAGCAATGAGCAGTTCTTC
>TRBJ2-7|TRBV7-9|.|TRBD1
CASSLVGQGGYEQYF
TGTGCCAGCAGCTTAGTGGGACAGGGGGGCTACGAGCAGTACTTC
>TRBJ2-1|TRBV28|.|TRBD2
CASSSPPRGAGGPLNEQFF
TGTGCCAGCAGTTCTCCACCGCGCGGAGCGGGAGGGCCACTCAATGAGCAGTTCTTC
>TRBJ1-2|TRBV5-6|.|.
CASSSTGVYGYTF
TGTGCCAGCAGCTCGACAGGAGTCTATGGCTACACCTTC
>TRBJ2-5|TRBV28|.|.
CASSYTAPQYF
TGTGCCAGCAGTTATACAGCCCCCCAGTACTTC
>TRBJ2-5|TRBV4-3|.|.
CASSQEGRYVETQYF
TGCGCCAGCAGCCAAGAAGGGAGATACGTAGAGACCCAGTACTTC
>TRBJ2-1|TRBV18|.|TRBD2
CASSPRLAGGSAYNEQFF
TGTGCCAGCTCACCGAGACTAGCGGGAGGGTCGGCCTACAATGAGCAGTTCTTC
>TRBJ2-7|TRBV27|.|.
CASSFTGSYEQYF
TGTGCCAGCAGCTTCACAGGATCCTACGAGCAGTACTTC
>TRBJ1-1|TRBV27|.|.
CASSLWAETNTEAFF
TGTGCCAGCAGTTTGTGGGCCGAGACGAACACTGAAGCTTTCTTT